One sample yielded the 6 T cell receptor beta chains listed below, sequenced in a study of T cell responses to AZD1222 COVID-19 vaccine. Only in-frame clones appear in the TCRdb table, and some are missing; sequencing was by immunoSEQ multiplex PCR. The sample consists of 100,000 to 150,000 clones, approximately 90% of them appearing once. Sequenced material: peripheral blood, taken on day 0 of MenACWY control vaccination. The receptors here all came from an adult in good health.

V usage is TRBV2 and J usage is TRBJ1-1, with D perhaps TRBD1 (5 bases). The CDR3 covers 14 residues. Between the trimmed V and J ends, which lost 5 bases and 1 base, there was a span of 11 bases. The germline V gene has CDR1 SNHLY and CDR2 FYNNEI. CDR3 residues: CASSKTDTNTEAFF. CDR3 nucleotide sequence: TGTGCCAGCAGTAAGACAGATACGAACACTGAAGCTTTCTTT.

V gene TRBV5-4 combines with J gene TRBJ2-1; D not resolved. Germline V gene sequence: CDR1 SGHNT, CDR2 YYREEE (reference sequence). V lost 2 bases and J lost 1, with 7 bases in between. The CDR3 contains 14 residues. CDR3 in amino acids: CASSFSVSYNEQFF. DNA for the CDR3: TGTGCCAGCAGCTTTAGTGTTTCCTACAATGAGCAGTTCTTC.

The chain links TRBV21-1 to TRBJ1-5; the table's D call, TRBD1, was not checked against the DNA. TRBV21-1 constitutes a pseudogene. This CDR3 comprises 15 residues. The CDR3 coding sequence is TGTGCCAGCAGCAACTTCGACAGGGGTCTTCAGCCCCAGCATTTT. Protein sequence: CASSNFDRGLQPQHF.

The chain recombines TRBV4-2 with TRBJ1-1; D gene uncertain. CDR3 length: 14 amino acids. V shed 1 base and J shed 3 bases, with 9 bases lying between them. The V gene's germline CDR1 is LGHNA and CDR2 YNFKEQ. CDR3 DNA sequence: TGTGCCAGCAGCCAAGGCGGCGGTGACACTGAAGCTTTCTTT. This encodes CASSQGGGDTEAFF.

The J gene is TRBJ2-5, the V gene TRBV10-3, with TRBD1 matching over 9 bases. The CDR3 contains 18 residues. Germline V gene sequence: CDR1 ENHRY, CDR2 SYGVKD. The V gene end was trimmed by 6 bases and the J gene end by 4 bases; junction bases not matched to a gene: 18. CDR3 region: CAISTIPGQGGGSETQYF. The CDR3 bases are TGTGCCATCAGCACCATCCCGGGACAGGGAGGGGGTTCAGAGACCCAGTACTTC.

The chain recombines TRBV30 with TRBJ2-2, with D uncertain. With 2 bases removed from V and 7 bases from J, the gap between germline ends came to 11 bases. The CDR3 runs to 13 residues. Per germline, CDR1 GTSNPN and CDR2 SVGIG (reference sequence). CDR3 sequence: CAWSPPRSGELFF. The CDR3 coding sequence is TGTGCCTGGAGTCCCCCACGTAGCGGGGAGCTGTTTTTT.